This T cell receptor beta chain was observed in a study of T cell clones after liver transplantation. As for the study in general: Patients counted as tolerant after at least one year off all immunosuppression, enzymes not exceeding twice normal.

Findings and limits, study-wide: Graft donor-reactive T cells possibly entered the graft instead of undergoing deletion.

Libraries were prepared by immunoSEQ multiplex PCR; TCRdb keeps only in-frame clonotypes and omits some of them. The sample yields 93,000 or so clones, around 80% seen once. As concerns this clone: Its cognate antigen is unknown.

Unstimulated PBMCs were sorted into CD3+CD4+ and CD3+CD8+ populations. The CDR3 consists of 15 residues. Germline V gene lookup returns CDR1 MNHEY and CDR2 SVGAGI. Trimming stripped 1 base from V and 3 bases from J, with 12 bases between. The TCR was taken from a human patient who received a liver transplant. A subset of T cells may come from the graft donor. This sequence joins TRBV6-5 and TRBJ1-2, with D perhaps matching TRBD1 (5 bases). Sequenced material: CD4+ T cells from blood, taken around 48 months after liver transplant. CDR3 in amino acids: CASSYYGGGDYGYTF. The CDR3 DNA is TGTGCCAGCAGTTACTACGGGGGTGGGGACTATGGCTACACCTTC.